This TCR beta chain was obtained from a study of T cells in Graves' hyperthyroidism and ophthalmopathy. Study-wide results and limits: Ophthalmopathy was told apart from stable hyperthyroidism by a 13 V-J model.

Comment on this clonotype: Its cognate antigen is unknown.

Deletions cut 1 base from V and 9 bases from J, with 12 bases between. The length of the CDR3 is 14 residues. TCR beta CDR3 regions were amplified from RNA. RT-PCR in the first round (using the HTBI primer set) targeted the TCR CDR3. TCRdb re-called the multiplex PCR reads through MiXCR, storing one row per CDR3 protein. The repertoire holds hundreds of thousands of distinct CDR3 sequences, with about 17% as singletons. Patients aged 18 to 65 with hyperthyroidism were newly diagnosed, with duration under 2 months. Sequencing input: blood. The receptor comes from a woman under 40 with Graves' hyperthyroidism. The V and J genes are TRBV12-3 or TRBV12-4 and TRBJ2-2, with D possibly called TRBD1 or TRBD2 (5 bases each). In nucleotides, the CDR3 is TGTGCCAGCAGTTTAGTACGGGACGCAAGGGAGCTGTTTTTT. It encodes CASSLVRDARELFF.